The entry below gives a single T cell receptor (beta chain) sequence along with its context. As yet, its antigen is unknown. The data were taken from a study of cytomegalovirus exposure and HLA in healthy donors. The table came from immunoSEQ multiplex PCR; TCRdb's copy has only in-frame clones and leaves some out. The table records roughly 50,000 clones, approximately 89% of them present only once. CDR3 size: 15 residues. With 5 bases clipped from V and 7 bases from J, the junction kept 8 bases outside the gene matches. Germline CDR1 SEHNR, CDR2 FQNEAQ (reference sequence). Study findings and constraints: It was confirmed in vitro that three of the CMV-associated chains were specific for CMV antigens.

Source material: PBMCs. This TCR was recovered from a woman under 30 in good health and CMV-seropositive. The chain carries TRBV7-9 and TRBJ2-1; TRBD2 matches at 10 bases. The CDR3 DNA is TGTGCCAGCAGCCTGAAGCGGGGGGGCCGGAATGAGCAGTTCTTC. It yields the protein CASSLKRGGRNEQFF.